One and the same sample provided the 21 T cell receptor beta chains below, sequenced in a study of spatial heterogeneity in lung cancer. Indicated time point: blood at routine non-recurrence follow-up after resection. Tumor, nontumor lung or frozen PBMC supplied whole RNA, sequenced without sorting. TCRdb passed the 5' RACE reads through MiXCR, listing each CDR3 protein once. In the table there are fewer than 60,000 distinct CDR3 sequences, around 7% of which are singletons. The source was PBMCs, collected at follow-up. These receptors originate from a female donor with early-stage non-small cell lung cancer.

To note about this clonotype: A much more abundant neighbour one base away suggests this may be a read error. This chain links TRBV12-3 or TRBV12-4 with TRBJ1-2; perhaps TRBD1 as D (6 bases). The CDR3 spans 13 residues. Between the trimmed V and J ends, which lost 5 bases and 3 bases, there was a span of 10 bases. CDR3 sequence reads: CASSPNRDYGYTF. In DNA form, the CDR3 reads TGTGCCAGCAGTCCTAACAGGGACTATGGCTACACCTTC.

This clonotype was detected many times. CDR3 bases: TGCAGTGCCACACTAGATTACACAGATACGCAGTATTTT. This encodes CSATLDYTDTQYF. The chain links TRBV20-1 to TRBJ2-3; TRBD2 might be the D (5 bases). Trimming pared 6 bases from V and 2 bases from J, leaving 12 bases between. The germline CDR1 and CDR2 sequences are DFQATT and SNEGSKA (reference sequence). The length of the CDR3 is 13 residues.

As regards this clonotype: Because it lacks the conserved phenylalanine or tryptophan at the end, this CDR3 is likely a read error. The chain has TRBV7-2 and TRBJ2-3; possibly TRBD2 for D (7 bases). The CDR3 sequence is 16 residues long. Germline CDR1 reads SGHTA; CDR2 reads FQGNSA. V lost 5 bases and J 1 base, leaving 16 bases between the germline ends. The CDR3 loop reads CASSPRRGGGTDTQYL. CDR3 sequence (DNA): TGTGCCAGCAGCCCACGGAGGGGGGGAGGCACAGATACGCAGTATTTA.

This rearrangement joins TRBV7-8 to TRBJ1-2; TRBD1 is a possible D gene (5 bases). Germline V gene data show CDR1 as SGHVS and CDR2 as FQNEAQ. With 5 bases removed from V and 1 base from J, the gap between germline ends came to 17 bases. CDR3 size: 16 residues. The DNA of the CDR3 is TGTGCCAGCAGCCCCCCCGCCGGGACGTATAACTATGGCTACACCTTC. This encodes CASSPPAGTYNYGYTF.

This rearrangement joins TRBV7-9 to TRBJ2-7; D gene uncertain. The germline V gene encodes CDR1 SEHNR and CDR2 FQNEAQ (reference sequence). The V and J ends lost 0 bases and 0 bases respectively, with 9 bases between them. This CDR3 region has 15 residues. CDR3 in DNA: TGTGCCAGCAGCTTAGCCCGATTCACCTCCTACGAGCAGTACTTC. Residues: CASSLARFTSYEQYF.

At least ten counts were recorded for this clonotype. The CDR3 DNA reads TGTGCCAGCAGCTTGATGAAGACCCAGTACTTC. It specifies CASSLMKTQYF. The V and J genes are TRBV5-4 and TRBJ2-5; D is unresolved. Germline loops: CDR1 SGHNT, CDR2 YYREEE (reference sequence). This CDR3 has 11 amino acids. V lost 1 base and J lost 6, with 4 bases in between.

The V gene is TRBV12-3 or TRBV12-4, the J gene TRBJ2-5; maybe TRBD1 (6 bases). CDR3 size: 13 residues. Trimming shortened V by 5 bases and J by 6 bases, and 13 bases separated the two germline ends. The CDR3 here is CASSQQGWQTQYF. In DNA form, the CDR3 reads TGTGCCAGCAGTCAACAGGGTTGGCAGACCCAGTACTTC.

Only a few counts were recorded for this clonotype. This chain connects TRBV18 to TRBJ1-2; D not certain. V gave up 2 bases and J gave up 6 bases, with 10 bases separating them. Germline lookup yields CDR1 KGHSH and CDR2 LQKENI. This CDR3 has 13 amino acids. The CDR3 region is CASSPMAANGYTF. CDR3 nucleotide sequence: TGTGCCAGCTCACCAATGGCAGCGAATGGCTACACCTTC.

The chain has TRBV5-1 and TRBJ1-4; 12 bases fit TRBD1. This CDR3 region has 15 residues. Germline V gene sequence: CDR1 SGHRS, CDR2 YFSETQ. J was trimmed by 7 bases and V by 4 bases; bases with no gene match: 5. CDR3 amino acids: CASSPGTGGFEKLFF. In DNA form, the CDR3 reads TGCGCCAGCAGCCCCGGGACAGGGGGCTTTGAAAAACTGTTTTTT.

This clonotype was counted at least ten times. The CDR3 nucleotides are TGCGCCAGCAGCTTGAGGGGGGACAAGAACACCGGGGAGCTGTTTTTT. Its translation: CASSLRGDKNTGELFF. This rearrangement joins TRBV5-1 to TRBJ2-2, with D possibly called TRBD1 or TRBD2 (6 bases each). V lost 1 base to trimming and J lost 1 base, with 11 bases between them. Germline V gene sequence: CDR1 SGHRS, CDR2 YFSETQ. The CDR3 sequence is 16 residues long.

There are many counts of this clonotype. This chain joins TRBV20-1 and TRBJ1-6, with D possibly matching TRBD1 (5 bases). V dropped 1 base and J dropped 7 bases, with 8 bases sitting between them. This CDR3 contains 13 residues. Per germline, CDR1 DFQATT and CDR2 SNEGSKA (reference sequence). CDR3 sequence (DNA): TGCAGTGCTAGAGTGGGGGGAAATTCACCCCTCCACTTT. Protein: CSARVGGNSPLHF.

This clonotype was seen repeatedly, ten times or more. The chain is built from TRBV14 and TRBJ2-1; the D gene could be TRBD1 or TRBD2 (6 bases each). Germline assignment: CDR1 SGHDN and CDR2 FVKESK. This CDR3 has 13 amino acids. V was trimmed by 10 bases and J by 7 bases, leaving 17 bases between them. The CDR3 is CATSWGARNEQFF. The CDR3 DNA follows: TGTGCCACCTCTTGGGGGGCAAGGAATGAGCAGTTCTTC.

This clonotype was seen many times. V is TRBV6-1 and J is TRBJ2-7, with D possibly TRBD1 on 6 matching bases. CDR1 is MNHNS, CDR2 SASEGT, per germline. The CDR3 spans 15 residues. Trimming left V 1 base short and J 2 bases short, with 12 bases between. In DNA, the CDR3 is TGTGCCAGCAGTGAAGGTGGGGCAGGGGCCTACGAGCAGTACTTC. Amino acid sequence: CASSEGGAGAYEQYF.

This clonotype appeared many times. The V call is TRBV5-1, the J call TRBJ2-4; tentatively, D is TRBD1 (5 bases). The CDR3 extends over 16 amino acids. Trimming stripped 0 bases from V and 0 bases from J, with 10 bases between. Germline CDR1 is SGHRS and CDR2 is YFSETQ. DNA for the CDR3: TGCGCCAGCAGCTTGGTAGGACAACTAGCCAAAAACATTCAGTACTTC. It specifies CASSLVGQLAKNIQYF.

This clonotype was seen at least ten times. This chain links TRBV6-2 or TRBV6-3 with TRBJ2-3, with 9 bases matching TRBD1. Losses at the gene ends were 3 bases for V and 2 bases for J; bases not matched to a gene: 12. The CDR3 spans 18 residues. Germline values: CDR1 MNHEY, CDR2 SVGEGT. CDR3 protein: CASSYLLTRDRDTDTQYF. The CDR3 nucleotides are TGTGCCAGCAGTTATTTACTAACGCGGGACAGGGACACAGATACGCAGTATTTT.

This clonotype was observed a few times. The gene calls are TRBV12-3 or TRBV12-4 and TRBJ1-5; 11 bases are shared with TRBD1. This CDR3 is built from 16 residues. V shed 3 bases and J 5 bases; nucleotides not matched to a gene: 6. In DNA form, the CDR3 reads TGTGCCAGCAGTTTTAATTGGGACAGGGGGTATCAGCCCCAGCATTTT. It yields the protein CASSFNWDRGYQPQHF.

The rearrangement links TRBV7-6 to TRBJ1-1; D might be TRBD1 (6 bases). The CDR3 loop spans 14 amino acids. V lost 5 bases and J 1 base, leaving 11 bases between the germline ends. Germline CDR1 SGHVS, CDR2 FNYEAQ. CDR3 region: CASSPGHPNTEAFF. For the CDR3, the DNA is TGTGCCAGCAGCCCGGGACACCCGAACACTGAAGCTTTCTTT.

V is TRBV7-9 and J is TRBJ2-7, with 7 nucleotides matching TRBD1. The CDR3 runs 14 residues. V trimming: 3 bases; J trimming: 7 bases; junction bases outside the gene matches: 9. Germline CDR1 is SEHNR and CDR2 is FQNEAQ (reference sequence). CDR3 in amino acids: CASSFPDRPGEQYF. CDR3 DNA sequence: TGTGCCAGCAGCTTCCCGGACAGGCCCGGAGAGCAGTACTTC.

In its sample, this clonotype was seen many times. The genes are TRBV11-3 and TRBJ2-2; TRBD2 might be the D (5 bases). The germline V and J ends were trimmed by 5 bases and 3 bases, with 10 bases remaining between them. The CDR3 totals 14 residues. Germline V CDR1 and CDR2: SGHNT, YENEEA. CDR3 residues: CASSQARDTGELFF. The CDR3 DNA sequence: TGTGCCAGCAGCCAGGCGAGGGACACCGGGGAGCTGTTTTTT.

This clonotype appeared once. V usage is TRBV28 and J usage is TRBJ2-3; 7 nucleotides align to TRBD2. V gave up 6 bases and J gave up 4 bases; unmatched junction bases: 13. This CDR3 comprises 16 residues. Germline values: CDR1 MDHEN, CDR2 SYDVKM. DNA for the CDR3: TGTGCCAGCAGGGCGTGGACTAGTCTGGGGCCAGATACGCAGTATTTT. Translating it yields CASRAWTSLGPDTQYF.

This clonotype was detected a few times. The rearrangement uses TRBV2 and TRBJ1-2, with 10 bases fitting TRBD1. Germline values: CDR1 SNHLY, CDR2 FYNNEI. Losses at the gene ends were 4 bases for V and 4 bases for J; bases not matched to a gene: 3. This CDR3 is built from 14 residues. The CDR3 sequence: CASSARQGAYGYTF. The CDR3 DNA is TGTGCCAGCAGTGCCCGACAGGGGGCCTATGGCTACACCTTC.